This T cell receptor (beta chain) was found in a study of CD8 T cells in ankylosing spondylitis. Regarding the study as a whole: Disease-linked clones, CD8+, were relatively rare in peripheral blood. Significant enrichment of disease-linked clones was reported in matched ankylosing spondylitis synovial fluid.

With respect to this clonotype: Its target is unknown.

Germline values: CDR1 SGDLS, CDR2 YYNGEE. The CDR3 is made up of 15 amino acids. Between the trimmed V and J ends, which lost 0 bases and 3 bases, there was a span of 10 bases. Libraries for TCR beta were made by quantitative 5'-RACE with molecular barcodes. Each CDR3 protein gets one entry after TCRdb re-called the 5' RACE reads with MiXCR. The table has some 270,000 distinct CDR3 sequences, 30% to 40% seen once. This clonotype was sampled from a male donor with ankylosing spondylitis or in good health (not recorded which). The chain is built from TRBV9 and TRBJ2-1; maybe TRBD1 (5 bases). Source material: blood, either unsorted or a sorted T cell fraction (not recorded which). CDR3 amino acids: CASSVAGQGYNEQFF. As DNA, the CDR3 is TGTGCCAGCAGCGTAGCCGGGCAGGGCTACAATGAGCAGTTCTTC.